What follows is one T cell receptor beta chain and its context. This clone was counted a single time. The antigen this receptor binds is unknown. It has no much larger one-base neighbor in the sample; base qualities were not kept. The protocol used for the library was the immunoSEQ multiplex PCR assay. Sourced from immuneACCESS, this table was stored by TCRdb with only in-frame sequences that have V and J called. A share of the clones is absent; for the studies checked, an unresolved V gene accounts for under half, and the remainder has no known explanation. This sample holds about 80,000 clones; roughly 91% were observed only once. 5.5% of the sample is taken by the ten largest. From a lookup of the germline V gene, CDR1 and CDR2 are SGHNT and YENEEA. There are 15 amino acids in the CDR3, from cysteine to phenylalanine inclusive. Here the CDR3 DNA is all that survives: 45 bases in frame from base 1. Trimming removed 1 base from V and 3 bases from J, leaving 10 bases between the germline ends.

This entry belongs to a study of control samples from healthy donors and cancer patients (TCRdb year 2020). The chain employs TRBV11-3 and TRBJ1-5, with a tentative D gene TRBD1 over 6 matching bases. Source material: blood. The receptor's source is a man in his fifties or sixties in good health. The CDR3 in this case is CASSLVGTLNQPQHF. At the DNA level, the sequence is TGTGCCAGCAGCTTAGTAGGGACACTCAATCAGCCCCAGCATTTT.